Here is one TCR beta chain with its context. The data are from a study of blood T cell repertoires in COVID-19. Study-level information: Donors in the United States, Italy and Spain gave samples during acute or convalescent COVID-19.

TCRdb's copy holds only in-frame clones and misses some; the assay was immunoSEQ multiplex PCR. The repertoire holds around 390,000 clones, with about 83% as singletons. CDR1 is SGHRS and CDR2 is YFSETQ in the germline V gene. This CDR3 has 16 amino acids. J lost 5 bases, V lost 1 base, and 9 bases had no gene match. The V call is TRBV5-1, the J call TRBJ2-3; 8 bases map to TRBD2. The sequence was obtained from a woman in her 50s who had recovered from COVID-19. The sequenced material came from PBMCs or T cells enriched from blood (not recorded which). CDR3 amino acids: CASSLFGGGTKDTQYF. As DNA, the CDR3 is TGCGCCAGCAGCTTGTTCGGCGGGGGGACCAAAGATACGCAGTATTTT.